These 24 T cell receptor beta chains came from one sample sequenced in a study of cytomegalovirus exposure and HLA in healthy donors. A multiplex PCR was run with 60 Vbeta primers and 13 Jbeta primers. Sequencing was performed with immunoSEQ multiplex PCR; in TCRdb, only in-frame clones are kept and a portion is missing. The sample lists about 150,000 clones, about four fifths occurring once. Sequencing was performed on PBMCs. These receptors all stem from a woman in her thirties or forties in good health and CMV-seronegative.

The chain links TRBV19 to TRBJ1-1; D gene uncertain. The CDR3 contains 12 residues. The V gene lost 3 bases and the J gene lost 9 bases, with 11 bases spanning the gap. Germline CDR1 and CDR2: LNHDA and SQIVND (reference sequence). CDR3 in DNA: TGTGCCAGTAGTATCGGGAGGCTGCAAGCTTTCTTT. Its protein product is CASSIGRLQAFF.

Points on this clone: Distinct nucleotide sequences in the sample also encode this CDR3. CDR3 residues: CASSLQGGYGYTF. The CDR3 nucleotides are TGTGCCAGCAGCCTACAGGGTGGCTATGGCTACACCTTC. The chain combines TRBV7-6 with TRBJ1-2, with D perhaps TRBD1 (6 bases). Trimming removed 5 bases at V and 4 bases at J, with 11 bases between. CDR3 length: 13 amino acids. Germline V gene data show CDR1 as SGHVS and CDR2 as FNYEAQ. The full variable domain, completed using reference TRBV7-6 and TRBJ1-2, is GAGVSQSPRYKVTKRGQDVALRCDPISGHVSLYWYRQALGQGPEFLTYFNYEAQQDKSGLPNDRFSAERPEGSISTLTIQRTEQRDSAMYRCASSLQGGYGYTFGSGTRLTVV.

The chain joins TRBV10-3 to TRBJ1-5; TRBD1 aligns across 9 bases. This CDR3 has 14 residues. With V trimmed by 2 bases and J by 5 bases, 1 base remained unmatched. The germline CDR1 and CDR2 sequences are ENHRY and SYGVKD. This chain's CDR3 is CAISEDRGDQPQHF. DNA of the CDR3: TGTGCCATCAGTGAGGACAGGGGGGATCAGCCCCAGCATTTT.

CDR3 protein: CASSLGDSRSETQYF. DNA for the CDR3: TGCGCCAGCAGCTTGGGGGACTCGCGATCGGAGACCCAGTACTTC. The chain carries TRBV5-1 and TRBJ2-5; tentative D call: TRBD2 (6 bases). Trimming cost V 0 bases and J 5 bases, with 14 bases left between them. The germline V gene encodes CDR1 SGHRS and CDR2 YFSETQ. The length of the CDR3 is 15 residues.

This sequence joins TRBV7-8 and TRBJ1-5, with D possibly matching TRBD1 (5 bases). Germline values: CDR1 SGHVS, CDR2 FQNEAQ. This CDR3 is 14 amino acids long. Trimming pared 1 base from V and 5 bases from J, leaving 9 bases between. This CDR3 reads CASSLVGRDQPQHF. Here the CDR3 DNA reads TGTGCCAGCAGCTTAGTTGGCAGGGATCAGCCCCAGCATTTT.

The V gene is TRBV6-5, the J gene TRBJ1-1, with unresolved D. CDR3 size: 14 residues. V gave up 6 bases and J gave up 0 bases, with 11 bases separating them. In germline, CDR1 is MNHEY, CDR2 SVGAGI. This CDR3 is CASRGVRVNTEAFF. As DNA, the CDR3 is TGTGCCAGCAGGGGAGTGAGGGTGAACACTGAAGCTTTCTTT.

This chain connects TRBV7-8 to TRBJ2-5, with 8 bases matching TRBD1. Germline V gene lookup returns CDR1 SGHVS and CDR2 FQNEAQ. The CDR3 is 15 amino acids. Unmatched junction bases numbered 7, after V lost 5 bases and J lost 2 bases. CDR3: CASSTRDRSQETQYF. CDR3 sequence (DNA): TGTGCCAGCAGCACCCGGGACAGGAGTCAAGAGACCCAGTACTTC.

The rearrangement links TRBV18 to TRBJ1-2; D not resolved. The CDR3 is made up of 15 amino acids. Trimming cost V 3 bases and J 0 bases, with 11 bases left between them. Germline V gives CDR1 KGHSH, CDR2 LQKENI. For the CDR3, the DNA is TGTGCCAGCTCACCCCCGGGATCCCCTAACTATGGCTACACCTTC. This translates into CASSPPGSPNYGYTF.

The chain recombines TRBV19 with TRBJ2-3; 10 positions match TRBD2. V trimming: 6 bases; J trimming: 3 bases; junction bases outside the gene matches: 6. This CDR3 is built from 15 residues. CDR1 is LNHDA, CDR2 SQIVND, per germline (reference sequence). The CDR3 sequence is CASRQAGGRTDTQYF. The CDR3 nucleotides read TGTGCCAGTAGACAAGCGGGAGGGAGGACAGATACGCAGTATTTT.

In its sample, this clone was seen a few times. This sequence joins TRBV5-1 and TRBJ1-4; 8 bases are shared with TRBD1. Per the germline V gene, CDR1 is SGHRS and CDR2 is YFSETQ. Trimming removed 4 bases from V and 8 bases from J; junction bases left unmatched: 13. The CDR3 runs to 16 residues. This chain's CDR3 is CASSARSGGAGEKLFF. CDR3 coding DNA: TGCGCCAGCAGCGCAAGATCAGGGGGCGCAGGGGAAAAACTGTTTTTT.

This clone was recorded once. This sequence joins TRBV23-1 and TRBJ1-6; possibly TRBD1 for D (6 bases). TRBV23-1 has ORF status, its function being uncertain. The V end lost 4 bases, the J end lost 7 bases, and 8 bases lay between the germline ends. The CDR3 has 13 amino acids. The CDR3 DNA reads as TGCGCCAGCAGTCCAGGGGCCAATTCACCCCTCCACTTT. This gives the protein CASSPGANSPLHF.

This chain links TRBV6-6 with TRBJ2-6; D is possibly TRBD1 (6 bases). Germline V CDR1 and CDR2: MNHNY, SVGAGI (reference sequence). This CDR3 is built from 16 residues. Trimming took off 4 bases at V and 5 bases at J, with 15 bases between the two ends. The CDR3: CASSSPLRDRANVLTF. CDR3 sequence (DNA): TGTGCCAGCAGTTCTCCCCTCCGGGACAGGGCCAACGTCCTGACTTTC.

The chain links TRBV5-1 to TRBJ1-1; 12 bases map to TRBD1. The V segment lost 4 bases and the J segment 6 bases; nucleotides outside the gene matches: 4. The CDR3 length is 14 residues. Germline loops: CDR1 SGHRS, CDR2 YFSETQ. In DNA, the CDR3 is TGCGCCAGCAGCGACCGGGACAGGGGGCCTGAAGCTTTCTTT. It translates to CASSDRDRGPEAFF.

This chain links TRBV7-6 with TRBJ1-1; no clear D gene. Trimming stripped 2 bases from V and 1 base from J, with 5 bases between. Germline V CDR1 and CDR2: SGHVS, FNYEAQ. The CDR3 loop spans 13 amino acids. CDR3 bases: TGTGCCAGCAGCTTATCCCAGAACACTGAAGCTTTCTTT. Encoded protein: CASSLSQNTEAFF.

The chain recombines TRBV10-3 with TRBJ1-2; D possibly corresponds to TRBD1 (6 bases). CDR1 ENHRY and CDR2 SYGVKD come from the germline V gene. With 3 bases removed from V and 4 bases from J, the gap between germline ends came to 9 bases. This CDR3 contains 13 residues. The DNA for the CDR3 is TGTGCCATCAGTGATAGGACAGTCTATGGCTACACCTTC. Translation gives CAISDRTVYGYTF.

The rearrangement uses TRBV6-1 and TRBJ1-3; no definite D call. V gave up 4 bases and J gave up 4 bases, with 8 bases separating them. Germline loops: CDR1 MNHNS, CDR2 SASEGT. The CDR3 is 13 amino acids. Here the CDR3 DNA reads TGTGCCAGCAGTGCCGTAGCCGGAAACACCATATATTTT. Protein product: CASSAVAGNTIYF.

CDR3 region: CASNGRGVRPTNYGYTF. Here the CDR3 DNA reads TGTGCCAGCAATGGGAGGGGGGTGAGGCCGACTAACTATGGCTACACCTTC. The chain couples TRBV28 to TRBJ1-2, with D possibly being TRBD1 (6 bases). With 7 bases removed from V and 0 bases from J, the gap between germline ends came to 21 bases. CDR1 is MDHEN, CDR2 SYDVKM, per germline. The CDR3 spans 17 residues.

The table lists this clone with a few counts. V usage is TRBV29-1 and J usage is TRBJ2-1; no reliable D call. The germline V gene encodes CDR1 SQVTM and CDR2 ANQGSEA. The CDR3 length is 11 residues. Trimming pared 4 bases from V and 5 bases from J, leaving 6 bases between. CDR3 region: CSVGGNNEQFF. The CDR3, as DNA: TGCAGCGTTGGTGGCAACAATGAGCAGTTCTTC.

The V call is TRBV6-5, the J call TRBJ2-7; 9 bases fit TRBD1. V shed 8 bases and J 7 bases; nucleotides not matched to a gene: 6. CDR3 size: 12 residues. Germline V CDR1 and CDR2: MNHEY, SVGAGI. DNA for the CDR3: TGTGCCAGCCTGGGACAGGGAGGGGAGCAGTACTTC. This codes for CASLGQGGEQYF.

The V and J genes are TRBV9 and TRBJ1-2; 7 bases agree with TRBD1. Germline trimming cut 2 bases from V and 6 bases from J; bases unmatched to any gene: 7. Germline-derived CDR1 and CDR2 are SGDLS and YYNGEE. The CDR3 runs to 14 residues. The CDR3 sequence: CASSVFDRVDGYTF. CDR3 sequence (DNA): TGTGCCAGCAGCGTTTTTGACAGGGTAGATGGCTACACCTTC.

V is TRBV2 and J is TRBJ1-2, with 7 bases aligning to TRBD1. Germline V gives CDR1 SNHLY, CDR2 FYNNEI. With 5 bases clipped from V and 6 bases from J, the junction kept 9 bases outside the gene matches. The CDR3 runs to 14 residues. CDR3 amino acids: CASSLRQGENGYTF. CDR3 DNA: TGTGCCAGCAGTCTAAGACAGGGCGAGAATGGCTACACCTTC.

This chain uses TRBV5-1 with TRBJ2-3; 8 bases line up with TRBD1. Trimming removed 3 bases from V and 3 bases from J; junction bases left unmatched: 9. The germline V gene encodes CDR1 SGHRS and CDR2 YFSETQ. The CDR3 has 16 residues. CDR3 nucleotide sequence: TGCGCCAGCAGCTCTTCGTGGACAGGGTCGACAGATACGCAGTATTTT. Its translation: CASSSSWTGSTDTQYF.

The chain is built from TRBV2 and TRBJ1-4, with D possibly being TRBD1 (5 bases). Germline V lookup: CDR1 SNHLY, CDR2 FYNNEI. Trimming took 6 bases from V and 7 from J, leaving 18 bases between them. The CDR3 runs 15 residues. CDR3 in DNA: TGTGCCAGCAGGAGGGGACTCTTCGGGGGTGAAAAACTGTTTTTT. It is translated as CASRRGLFGGEKLFF.

This clone has only a few counts. The chain carries TRBV7-2 and TRBJ1-1; TRBD1 matches at 8 bases. Per the germline V gene, CDR1 is SGHTA and CDR2 is FQGNSA. V shed 4 bases and J 4 bases; nucleotides not matched to a gene: 5. The CDR3 length is 14 residues. The CDR3: CASSSGQGITEAFF. The CDR3 bases are TGTGCCAGCAGCTCAGGACAGGGCATCACTGAAGCTTTCTTT.